The 28 T cell receptor beta chains below were found in one sample sequenced in a study of cytomegalovirus exposure and HLA in healthy donors. This PCR relied on a set of 60 Vbeta primers and 13 Jbeta primers. The table came from immunoSEQ multiplex PCR; TCRdb's copy has only in-frame clones and leaves some out. This table has approximately 240,000 clones, approximately 80% appearing once. Sequencing was done on a sample of PBMCs. The source of these receptors is a woman aged 40-49 years in good health and CMV-seronegative.

The chain employs TRBV7-9 and TRBJ2-7; D remains unclear. This CDR3 is 13 amino acids long. V dropped 4 bases and J dropped 6 bases, with 13 bases sitting between them. Germline assignment: CDR1 SEHNR and CDR2 FQNEAQ (reference sequence). In nucleotides, the CDR3 is TGTGCCAGCAGCTCAGGTCCCGTCGGCGAGCAGTACTTC. Residues: CASSSGPVGEQYF.

The rearrangement joins TRBV18 to TRBJ1-1, with 9 bases matching TRBD1. Germline CDR1 KGHSH, CDR2 LQKENI. The CDR3 totals 15 residues. V lost 3 bases to trimming and J lost 3 bases; unmatched junction nucleotides: 5. The CDR3 loop is CASSPSWTGDTEAFF. In DNA form, the CDR3 reads TGTGCCAGCTCACCCTCCTGGACAGGGGACACTGAAGCTTTCTTT.

In this sample, this clone turned up once. The genes are TRBV19 and TRBJ2-5, with 13 bases matching TRBD2. The J call may be incorrect, as the DNA end agrees better with TRBJ2-7. The CDR3 extends over 15 amino acids. Germline CDR1 and CDR2: LNHDA and SQIVND (reference sequence). DNA for the CDR3: TGTGCCAGTAGTCCGACTAGCGGGGGGTACTACGAGCAGTACTTC. Its translation: CASSPTSGGYYEQYF.

J is TRBJ1-5 and V is TRBV28; D remains ambiguous. The CDR3 extends over 12 amino acids. Between the trimmed V and J ends, which lost 3 bases and 5 bases, there was a span of 5 bases. The germline V gene has CDR1 MDHEN and CDR2 SYDVKM. CDR3 residues: CASSLVDQPQHF. The DNA for the CDR3 is TGTGCCAGCAGTTTGGTAGATCAGCCCCAGCATTTT.

The rearrangement uses TRBV15 and TRBJ1-5, with 7 bases aligning to TRBD1. This CDR3 comprises 15 residues. CDR1 and CDR2 (germline): LNHNV, YYDKDF (reference sequence). J lost 2 bases, V lost 5 bases, and 6 bases had no gene match. CDR3 amino acids: CATSRDRPGNQPQHF. Here the CDR3 DNA reads TGTGCCACCAGCCGGGACAGACCCGGCAATCAGCCCCAGCATTTT.

The genes are TRBV2 and TRBJ1-2; the match to TRBD1 covers 7 bases. From germline, CDR1 is SNHLY and CDR2 FYNNEI. Trimming at V came to 6 bases and at J to 6 bases, leaving 7 bases not matched to a gene. This CDR3 has 13 amino acids. The CDR3 nucleotides are TGTGCCAGCAGCTCCGACAGGGTTAATGGCTACACCTTC. Its translation is CASSSDRVNGYTF.

This clone was seen only a few times. The V gene is TRBV4-1, the J gene TRBJ2-1; perhaps TRBD1 as D (6 bases). There are 16 residues in the CDR3. CDR1 MGHRA and CDR2 YSYEKL come from the germline V gene. Trimming shortened V by 2 bases and J by 0 bases, and 11 bases separated the two germline ends. This chain's CDR3 is CASSQPTGLSYNEQFF. The CDR3 region has the DNA TGCGCCAGCAGCCAACCGACAGGTCTCTCCTACAATGAGCAGTTCTTC.

This clone has a single count. V usage is TRBV5-1 and J usage is TRBJ2-7, with a possible D match to TRBD2 (6 bases). The germline V gene encodes CDR1 SGHRS and CDR2 YFSETQ. The length of the CDR3 is 14 residues. The ends were cut back, 0 bases at V and 3 bases at J, with 10 bases in the middle. The CDR3 coding sequence is TGCGCCAGCAGCTTGGGACTAGTGGGCTACGAGCAGTACTTC. Protein product: CASSLGLVGYEQYF. Combining the CDR3 with reference TRBV5-1 and TRBJ2-7 gives the whole variable domain KAGVTQTPRYLIKTRGQQVTLSCSPISGHRSVSWYQQTPGQGLQFLFEYFSETQRNKGNFPGRFSGRQFSNSRSEMNVSTLELGDSALYLCASSLGLVGYEQYFGPGTRLTVT.

This clone was recorded once. The V and J genes are TRBV19 and TRBJ2-1; 8 nucleotides agree with TRBD1. The germline CDR1 and CDR2 sequences are LNHDA and SQIVND (reference sequence). With V trimmed by 8 bases and J by 4 bases, 7 bases remained unmatched. This CDR3 has 14 amino acids. The CDR3 DNA reads as TGTGCCAGTCAGACAGGGGTCCTTTACAATGAGCAGTTCTTC. Translated: CASQTGVLYNEQFF.

This clone has just a few counts. This sequence joins TRBV19 and TRBJ1-1; 10 bases are shared with TRBD1. The CDR3 is made up of 15 amino acids. V lost 4 bases, J lost 4 bases, and 6 bases stayed unmatched. Per germline, CDR1 LNHDA and CDR2 SQIVND (reference sequence). CDR3 region: CASSTLGQGITEAFF. CDR3 nucleotides: TGTGCCAGTAGTACGCTGGGACAGGGGATCACTGAAGCTTTCTTT.

The V gene is TRBV6-6, the J gene TRBJ1-6; 7 bases map to TRBD1. Trimming took 6 bases from V and 10 from J; bases not matched to a gene: 12. CDR1 and CDR2 from the germline V gene are MNHNY and SVGAGI (reference sequence). This CDR3 comprises 15 residues. The CDR3 reads CASSPIGTEESPLHF. The CDR3 DNA sequence: TGTGCCAGCAGCCCGATCGGGACAGAGGAATCACCCCTCCACTTT.

The J gene is TRBJ1-2, the V gene TRBV25-1, with a tentative D call TRBD1 (6 bases). Trimming shortened V by 3 bases and J by 10 bases, and 18 bases separated the two germline ends. Germline V CDR1 and CDR2: MGHDK, SYGVNS. This CDR3 comprises 14 residues. CDR3: CASSDPDRLIDYTF. CDR3 bases: TGTGCCAGCAGTGACCCCGACAGGCTGATTGACTACACCTTC.

There are a few counts of this clone. The rearrangement joins TRBV13 to TRBJ2-7, with unresolved D. V was pared by 5 bases and J by 3 bases, with 11 bases between. CDR3 length: 13 amino acids. CDR1 is PRHDT, CDR2 FYEKMQ, per germline (reference sequence). CDR3 bases: TGTGCCAGCAGCCTCCTCCCTAGCTACGAGCAGTACTTC. Residues: CASSLLPSYEQYF.

CDR3 DNA: TGTGCCAGCACCAACGACAGGGGGAAGAGTTTTTATGGCTACACCTTC. Protein product: CASTNDRGKSFYGYTF. This chain joins TRBV6-6 and TRBJ1-2, with 9 positions matching TRBD1. J was trimmed by 5 bases and V by 7 bases; bases with no gene match: 14. In germline, CDR1 is MNHNY, CDR2 SVGAGI (reference sequence). The length of the CDR3 is 16 residues.

This clone was counted once. This chain's CDR3 is CASSGRVEETQYF. Here the CDR3 DNA reads TGTGCCAGCAGCGGCAGGGTGGAAGAGACCCAGTACTTC. This chain joins TRBV9 and TRBJ2-5, with D tentatively TRBD1 (5 bases). This CDR3 spans 13 amino acids. In germline, CDR1 is SGDLS, CDR2 YYNGEE. Trimming took off 3 bases at V and 3 bases at J, with 9 bases between the two ends.

This sequence joins TRBV7-2 and TRBJ1-1, with unresolved D. Trimming shortened V by 5 bases and J by 0 bases, and 4 bases separated the two germline ends. The CDR3 is made up of 12 amino acids. Germline assignment: CDR1 SGHTA and CDR2 FQGNSA. The CDR3 sequence: CASSQMNTEAFF. CDR3 coding DNA: TGTGCCAGCAGCCAGATGAACACTGAAGCTTTCTTT.

This clone was seen only once. The chain links TRBV5-1 to TRBJ2-3; D unresolved. The V gene lost 3 bases and the J gene lost 6 bases, with 14 bases spanning the gap. The germline CDR1 and CDR2 sequences are SGHRS and YFSETQ. CDR3 length equals 14 residues. The CDR3 sequence is CASSSVGPPDTQYF. In DNA form, the CDR3 reads TGCGCCAGCAGCTCGGTTGGGCCTCCGGATACGCAGTATTTT.

This chain links TRBV7-9 with TRBJ2-3; a weak D match, TRBD2 (6 bases). The CDR3 sequence is 14 residues long. V lost 8 bases, J lost 2 bases, and 14 bases lay in between. CDR1 and CDR2 from the germline V gene are SEHNR and FQNEAQ (reference sequence). The CDR3 DNA is TGTGCCAGCGAGGCGGGGCCACCCACAGATACGCAGTATTTT. As protein: CASEAGPPTDTQYF.

The rearrangement links TRBV28 to TRBJ2-5, with a tentative D call TRBD2 (5 bases). The end of the DNA aligns better with TRBJ2-7, so the J call may be wrong. Per germline, CDR1 MDHEN and CDR2 SYDVKM. The CDR3 is 15 residues long. The CDR3 region has the DNA TGTGCCAGCAGCCAGGAGAGGGTGGCTTCCTACGAGCAGTACTTC. Residues: CASSQERVASYEQYF.

This sequence joins TRBV6-5 and TRBJ2-7; D gene uncertain. Germline CDR1 MNHEY, CDR2 SVGAGI. V was clipped by 6 bases and J by 2 bases, with 8 bases between them. The CDR3 sequence is 12 residues long. The CDR3 sequence is CASRPGPYEQYF. The CDR3 bases are TGTGCCAGCAGACCCGGTCCCTACGAGCAGTACTTC.

The rearrangement uses TRBV11-3 and TRBJ1-1, with 8 bases matching TRBD1. The CDR3 runs to 14 residues. V dropped 8 bases and J dropped 5; count of bases not matched to a gene: 10. In germline, CDR1 is SGHNT, CDR2 YENEEA. The CDR3 nucleotides read TGTGCCAGCTCCCAACGACAGGGGAGGACTGAAGCTTTCTTT. As protein: CASSQRQGRTEAFF. Variable domain in full (rest from reference TRBV11-3 and TRBJ1-1): EAGVVQSPRYKIIEKKQPVAFWCNPISGHNTLYWYLQNLGQGPELLIRYENEEAVDDSQLPKDRFSAERLKGVDSTLKIQPAELGDSAVYLCASSQRQGRTEAFFGQGTRLTVV.

This clone was observed once. The chain links TRBV5-1 to TRBJ2-5, with a weak D call TRBD1 (5 bases). Germline V gene data show CDR1 as SGHRS and CDR2 as YFSETQ. Trimming cost V 4 bases and J 5 bases, with 18 bases left between them. This CDR3 region has 15 residues. CDR3 bases: TGCGCCAGCAGCCTGGCATGGGGCCTAGGGGAGACCCAGTACTTC. Translation: CASSLAWGLGETQYF.

This chain links TRBV30 with TRBJ1-2; the match to TRBD1 covers 7 bases. This CDR3 spans 17 amino acids. Germline V gene lookup returns CDR1 GTSNPN and CDR2 SVGIG (reference sequence). After removal of 2 bases from V and 0 bases from J, the junction contained 12 bases not matched to a gene. The CDR3 protein is CAWSFNRGSGANYGYTF. The CDR3 DNA sequence: TGTGCCTGGAGTTTTAACAGGGGCTCCGGAGCTAACTATGGCTACACCTTC. Full variable domain (remainder filled in from reference TRBV30 and TRBJ1-2): SQTIHQWPATLVQPVGSPLSLECTVEGTSNPNLYWYRQAAGRGLQLLFYSVGIGQISSEVPQNLSASRPQDRQFILSSKKLLLSDSGFYLCAWSFNRGSGANYGYTFGSGTRLTVV.

This clone was picked up a small number of times. The rearrangement links TRBV5-4 to TRBJ1-1; the D gene is possibly TRBD1 (5 bases). The ends were cut back, 4 bases at V and 1 base at J, with 11 bases in the middle. The CDR3 has 14 residues. CDR1 is SGHNT, CDR2 YYREEE, per germline (reference sequence). The CDR3 bases are TGTGCCAGCAGCCCCGGGGGGGAGAACACTGAAGCTTTCTTT. This gives the protein CASSPGGENTEAFF.

This clone was observed a few times. This chain connects TRBV5-6 to TRBJ1-5; TRBD1 is a possible D gene (6 bases). The CDR3 is 15 amino acids. The germline CDR1 and CDR2 sequences are SGHDT and YYEEEE. V lost 0 bases, J lost 3 bases, and 10 bases lay in between. The CDR3 bases are TGTGCCAGCAGCTTGGGACAGGAATTCAATCAGCCCCAGCATTTT. Protein: CASSLGQEFNQPQHF. Based on the CDR3 plus reference TRBV5-6 and TRBJ1-5, the full variable domain is DAGVTQSPTHLIKTRGQQVTLRCSPKSGHDTVSWYQQALGQGPQFIFQYYEEEERQRGNFPDRFSGHQFPNYSSELNVNALLLGDSALYLCASSLGQEFNQPQHFGDGTRLSIL.

The chain joins TRBV5-6 to TRBJ1-1, with 7 nucleotides matching TRBD1. Germline assignment: CDR1 SGHDT and CDR2 YYEEEE. Germline trimming cut 0 bases from V and 0 bases from J; bases unmatched to any gene: 5. The length of the CDR3 is 16 residues. The CDR3: CASSLADRAVNTEAFF. For the CDR3, the DNA is TGTGCCAGCAGCTTGGCCGACAGGGCTGTGAACACTGAAGCTTTCTTT.

The chain combines TRBV7-2 with TRBJ2-5, with no clear D. Germline CDR1 reads SGHTA; CDR2 reads FQGNSA. Trimming took off 1 base at V and 5 bases at J, with 8 bases between the two ends. The CDR3 totals 13 residues. This CDR3 reads CASSLELRETQYF. CDR3 in DNA: TGTGCCAGCAGCTTAGAATTGCGCGAGACCCAGTACTTC.

This chain uses TRBV5-1 with TRBJ2-7, with 10 bases identical to TRBD1. Trimming took 1 base from V and 5 from J; bases not matched to a gene: 6. Germline V lookup: CDR1 SGHRS, CDR2 YFSETQ. The CDR3 has 15 amino acids. Here the CDR3 DNA reads TGCGCCAGCAGCTTGTTAGGGACAGGGGCGAACGAGCAGTACTTC. This sequence encodes CASSLLGTGANEQYF.